These 6 T cell receptor beta chains share one sample of origin, sequenced in a study of vaccination and CD4 T cells after COVID-19. The Oncomine TCR Beta short-read assay generated sequence data from the DNA of cultured CD4+ T cells. One entry per CDR3 protein results from TCRdb running MiXCR on the PCR reads. The repertoire holds over 10,000 distinct CDR3 sequences, about 74% seen once, with roughly a tenth in the top ten. No antigen has been identified for these receptors. Noted treatment: approximately 9-day PBMC culture with coronavirus spike peptide pools or control peptides (ViraFEST assay). What was sequenced was CD4+ T cells from blood, cultured in vitro. The receptor source for this set is a human donor who had recovered from COVID-19.

The chain carries TRBV19 and TRBJ2-2; TRBD2 matches 13 bases. The germline CDR1 and CDR2 sequences are LNHDA and SQIVND (reference sequence). After removal of 6 bases from V and 7 bases from J, the junction contained 8 bases not matched to a gene. This CDR3 region has 16 residues. CDR3 sequence: CASRSPLAGGIGELFF. CDR3 bases: TGTGCCAGTAGATCCCCACTAGCGGGGGGGATCGGGGAGCTGTTTTTT.

The chain carries TRBV21-1 and TRBJ1-1; the table's TRBD1 call for D was not verified on the DNA. TRBV21-1 is an annotated pseudogene. This CDR3 region has 15 residues. The CDR3 here is CASSNRRGRNTEAFF. The CDR3 nucleotides read TGTGCCAGCAGCAATCGCAGGGGGCGGAACACTGAAGCTTTCTTT.

This chain uses TRBV2 with TRBJ1-5; no definite D call. V was cut by 4 bases and J by 3 bases, with 13 bases left in between. The CDR3 consists of 15 residues. From germline, CDR1 is SNHLY and CDR2 FYNNEI. CDR3 protein: CASSGRQAVNQPQHF. The DNA for the CDR3 is TGTGCCAGCAGTGGGAGGCAGGCGGTCAATCAGCCCCAGCATTTT.

The chain couples TRBV20-1 to TRBJ2-3; D possibly corresponds to TRBD1 (6 bases). The CDR3 is 14 residues long. The germline V gene encodes CDR1 DFQATT and CDR2 SNEGSKA (reference sequence). Trimming stripped 5 bases from V and 1 base from J, with 13 bases between. CDR3 DNA: TGCAGTGCTCTAACAGGGTCTGGCACAGATACGCAGTATTTT. This translates into CSALTGSGTDTQYF.

The CDR3 loop reads CASSYQGQGAAGANVLTF. In DNA form, the CDR3 reads TGTGCCAGCAGTTACCAGGGACAGGGGGCGGCTGGGGCCAACGTCCTGACTTTC. The rearrangement links TRBV6-5 to TRBJ2-6, with 12 bases aligning to TRBD1. From germline, CDR1 is MNHEY and CDR2 SVGAGI. CDR3 length: 18 residues. The ends lost 2 bases at V and 2 bases at J; junction bases unmatched: 4.

This clonotype was observed a few times. The genes are TRBV6-1 and TRBJ1-2; D gene unclear. The V gene's germline CDR1 is MNHNS and CDR2 SASEGT. This CDR3 comprises 13 residues. V lost 4 bases to trimming and J lost 3 bases, with 9 bases between them. The CDR3 DNA reads TGTGCCAGCAGTGGCTATAGATACTATGGCTACACCTTC. Its protein is CASSGYRYYGYTF.